The entry below describes one T cell receptor (beta chain). What it recognizes is unknown. Trimming shortened V by 2 bases and J by 1 base, and 8 bases separated the two germline ends. The CDR3 runs to 15 residues. Per the germline V gene, CDR1 is LGHNA and CDR2 is YNFKEQ. This entry is derived from a study of cytomegalovirus exposure and HLA in healthy donors. Whole-study findings and limits: As a later analysis showed, a missense DCLRE1C variant was linked to trimming of TCR beta V- and J-genes. Sequence variants that were highly shared formed a cluster that was likely a sequencing artifact. DRB1 showed the most TCR associations and HLA-C the fewest in a later analysis, as rates varied by HLA locus.

The PCR used 60 Vbeta and 13 Jbeta primers. Measured with immunoSEQ multiplex PCR; TCRdb has only the in-frame clones, and not every one. The table lists more than 110,000 clones, over 70% of them singletons. Each donor was nominally healthy when sampled (though unrecorded immune exposures were likely). The sequence was obtained from a man younger than 30 in good health and CMV-seronegative. Material for sequencing was PBMCs. The chain is built from TRBV4-2 and TRBJ2-2, with unresolved D. The CDR3 here is CASSQYAGNTGELFF. Here the CDR3 DNA reads TGTGCCAGCAGCCAATACGCAGGGAACACCGGGGAGCTGTTTTTT.